Below, 27 T cell receptor beta chains from the same sample are listed, as sequenced in a study of blood T cell repertoires in COVID-19 (dated by TCRdb to the early 2020s). Libraries were prepared through the immunoSEQ multiplex PCR assay. This immuneACCESS table, as held by TCRdb, lists in-frame sequences with V and J called but not all clones. Of the missing ones, under half trace to an unresolved V gene in checked studies; the others have no known cause. A total of around 280,000 clones appear in this sample, about nine tenths of them only once. In total, the top ten clones hold 2% to 2.5% of the sample. The material sequenced was peripheral blood. The receptors stem from a woman between 50 and 59 years old who had recovered from COVID-19.

Comments on this clone: One end of the junction does not line up with germline, which may come from a read error. The chain recombines TRBV9 with TRBJ2-7; 7 nucleotides match TRBD1. From germline, CDR1 is SGDLS and CDR2 YYNGEE. This CDR3 region has 14 residues. The CDR3 bases are TGTGCCAGCAGCGAGGGACAGAGCTCCTCCGAGCAGTACTTC. Translation gives CASSEGQSSSEQYF.

This rearrangement joins TRBV5-1 to TRBJ2-4, with 7 bases identical to TRBD2. The CDR3 runs 19 residues. Germline lookup yields CDR1 SGHRS and CDR2 YFSETQ. V lost 4 bases to trimming and J lost 1 base; unmatched junction nucleotides: 17. In DNA form, the CDR3 reads TGCGCCAGCAGCCCCCAGGACTTCCCGGGGGGTACGGCCAAAAACATTCAGTACTTC. Protein product: CASSPQDFPGGTAKNIQYF.

This clone was recorded a few times. The chain joins TRBV7-2 to TRBJ1-2; D gene ambiguous. CDR3 size: 12 residues. The V gene's germline CDR1 is SGHTA and CDR2 FQGNSA. V lost 5 bases, J lost 4 bases, and 8 bases lay in between. This CDR3 reads CASSAVLYGYTF. For the CDR3, the DNA is TGTGCCAGCAGCGCGGTCCTCTATGGCTACACCTTC.

This chain links TRBV28 with TRBJ2-7; D is possibly TRBD1 (5 bases). The CDR3 length is 14 residues. Germline V gene data show CDR1 as MDHEN and CDR2 as SYDVKM. V lost 2 bases and J 6 bases, leaving 14 bases between the germline ends. CDR3 residues: CASSLGSGQGEQYF. The CDR3 nucleotides read TGTGCCAGCAGTTTAGGCTCAGGGCAGGGCGAGCAGTACTTC.

This rearrangement joins TRBV11-1 to TRBJ2-7, with D possibly matching TRBD1 (6 bases). The CDR3 loop spans 14 amino acids. From germline, CDR1 is SGHAT and CDR2 FQDESV (reference sequence). The V and J ends lost 6 bases and 3 bases respectively, with 15 bases between them. In DNA form, the CDR3 reads TGTGCCAGCAGAGAGACAGGAAATGTCTACGAGCAGTACTTC. This sequence encodes CASRETGNVYEQYF.

CDR3 residues: CSARQAGEAFF. The CDR3 DNA sequence: TGCAGTGCCCGCCAGGCAGGGGAAGCTTTCTTT. The J gene is TRBJ1-1, the V gene TRBV20-1, with D perhaps TRBD1 (5 bases). The CDR3 is 11 residues long. Trimming took off 6 bases at V and 8 bases at J, with 13 bases between the two ends. Germline-derived CDR1 and CDR2 are DFQATT and SNEGSKA (reference sequence).

The chain employs TRBV5-1 and TRBJ2-2; 8 nucleotides line up with TRBD1. This CDR3 has 15 residues. The V gene's germline CDR1 is SGHRS and CDR2 YFSETQ. Losses at the gene ends were 3 bases for V and 5 bases for J; bases not matched to a gene: 6. CDR3 sequence: CASSSGTGWTGELFF. In nucleotides, the CDR3 is TGCGCCAGCAGCTCCGGGACAGGCTGGACCGGGGAGCTGTTTTTT.

This clone was observed a handful of times. The chain links TRBV20-1 to TRBJ2-3, with a tentative D call TRBD1 (6 bases). CDR1 and CDR2 from the germline V gene are DFQATT and SNEGSKA (reference sequence). V was trimmed by 6 bases and J by 3 bases, leaving 19 bases between them. The CDR3 has 15 amino acids. CDR3 DNA: TGCAGTGCAAGTTCGACCCTACAGGGAACAGATACGCAGTATTTT. It codes for CSASSTLQGTDTQYF.

As regards this clone: Distinct nucleotide sequences in the sample also encode this CDR3. CDR3: CASSRDTEAFF. The CDR3, as DNA: TGTGCCAGCAGCAGGGACACTGAAGCTTTCTTT. The V gene is TRBV6-5, the J gene TRBJ1-1, with D possibly being TRBD1 (5 bases). Trimming cost V 6 bases and J 3 bases, with 5 bases left between them. This CDR3 has 11 amino acids. In germline, CDR1 is MNHEY, CDR2 SVGAGI.

The rearrangement uses TRBV28 and TRBJ2-1, with 11 nucleotides matching TRBD2. Per the germline V gene, CDR1 is MDHEN and CDR2 is SYDVKM. This CDR3 is built from 15 residues. J was trimmed by 6 bases and V by 7 bases; bases with no gene match: 8. The CDR3 spells CASTSLAGGSNEQFF. The CDR3 nucleotides are TGTGCCAGCACGTCCCTAGCGGGAGGCTCCAATGAGCAGTTCTTC.

The chain links TRBV7-8 to TRBJ2-3, with 11 bases lining up with TRBD1. After removal of 5 bases from V and 0 bases from J, the junction contained 4 bases not matched to a gene. The CDR3 totals 16 residues. Per germline, CDR1 SGHVS and CDR2 FQNEAQ. The DNA for the CDR3 is TGTGCCAGCAGCCCCAGGACAGGGGGCAGCACAGATACGCAGTATTTT. It specifies CASSPRTGGSTDTQYF.

This sequence joins TRBV19 and TRBJ2-7, with D possibly matching TRBD1 (5 bases). V was shortened by 3 bases and J by 5 bases, with 14 bases between the two germline ends. Germline V gene lookup returns CDR1 LNHDA and CDR2 SQIVND (reference sequence). The CDR3 spans 14 residues. The CDR3, as DNA: TGTGCCAGTAGTATCGCTGCAGGGTTCAACGAGCAGTACTTC. Protein sequence: CASSIAAGFNEQYF.

The gene calls are TRBV20-1 and TRBJ2-1, with 12 bases aligning to TRBD2. The trim removed 3 bases at V and 4 bases at J, leaving 4 bases unmatched. This CDR3 region has 15 residues. CDR1 and CDR2 (germline): DFQATT, SNEGSKA (reference sequence). This CDR3 is CSASGGLAGYNEQFF. Written as DNA, the CDR3 is TGCAGTGCTAGTGGGGGACTAGCGGGTTACAATGAGCAGTTCTTC.

The chain is built from TRBV9 and TRBJ2-7; TRBD2 aligns across 7 bases. The germline CDR1 and CDR2 sequences are SGDLS and YYNGEE. V lost 6 bases to trimming and J lost 0 bases; unmatched junction nucleotides: 6. This CDR3 is built from 14 residues. The CDR3 reads CASTPSSGSYEQYF. In DNA form, the CDR3 reads TGTGCCAGCACCCCGTCTAGCGGCTCCTACGAGCAGTACTTC.

This chain links TRBV19 with TRBJ2-7; TRBD2 matches at 8 bases. CDR3 size: 15 residues. V shed 8 bases, J shed 2 bases, and the junction held 11 bases outside the gene matches. Germline V gene data show CDR1 as LNHDA and CDR2 as SQIVND (reference sequence). CDR3 region: CASGLTSGDTYEQYF. CDR3 DNA: TGTGCCAGTGGCCTAACTAGCGGAGACACCTACGAGCAGTACTTC.

V and J are TRBV29-1 and TRBJ2-4, with D unresolved. CDR1 and CDR2 (germline): SQVTM, ANQGSEA. CDR3 length: 14 amino acids. The V end lost 2 bases, the J end lost 0 bases, and 8 bases lay between the germline ends. In DNA, the CDR3 is TGCAGCGTTGAAAGCAGACTAGCCAAAAACATTCAGTACTTC. Protein: CSVESRLAKNIQYF.

The chain is built from TRBV29-1 and TRBJ2-2, with a tentative D call TRBD2 (7 bases). The CDR3 sequence is 13 residues long. Germline CDR1 is SQVTM and CDR2 is ANQGSEA. CDR3 sequence (DNA): TGCAGTGGGGGAGGGGGTAACACCGGGGAGCTGTTTTTT. It encodes CSGGGGNTGELFF.

V is TRBV6-2 or TRBV6-3 and J is TRBJ1-6; D is ambiguous. The CDR3 is made up of 13 amino acids. Germline CDR1 is MNHEY and CDR2 is SVGEGT. Trimming shortened V by 4 bases and J by 5 bases, and 6 bases separated the two germline ends. Here the CDR3 reads CASSSRDNSPLHF. CDR3 nucleotide sequence: TGTGCCAGCAGTTCGAGGGATAATTCACCCCTCCACTTT.

The chain has TRBV28 and TRBJ1-5; tentatively, D is TRBD1 (5 bases). Deletions cut 11 bases from V and 3 bases from J, with 14 bases between. The CDR3 has 13 amino acids. The germline gives CDR1 MDHEN, CDR2 SYDVKM. CDR3 residues: CACCWGLNQPQHF. The CDR3 nucleotides are TGTGCCTGCTGTTGGGGCCTCAATCAGCCCCAGCATTTT.

The chain uses TRBV5-8 and TRBJ2-7, with D possibly being TRBD2 (6 bases). The CDR3 sequence is 12 residues long. Germline V gene sequence: CDR1 SGHTS, CDR2 YDEGEE. V dropped 1 base and J dropped 4 bases, with 6 bases sitting between them. The CDR3 here is CASSLRGYEQYF. As DNA, the CDR3 is TGTGCCAGCAGCTTGCGGGGGTACGAGCAGTACTTC.

The table lists this clone with a count of one. The chain links TRBV9 to TRBJ2-5; 13 nucleotides align to TRBD2. The CDR3 sequence is 15 residues long. Germline loops: CDR1 SGDLS, CDR2 YYNGEE. V shed 4 bases, J shed 4 bases, and the junction held 4 bases outside the gene matches. The CDR3 loop reads CASSPGLAGAETQYF. CDR3 nucleotide sequence: TGTGCCAGCAGCCCCGGACTAGCGGGAGCAGAGACCCAGTACTTC.

The rearrangement links TRBV19 to TRBJ1-5, with D perhaps TRBD1 (6 bases). Germline-derived CDR1 and CDR2 are LNHDA and SQIVND (reference sequence). This CDR3 spans 14 amino acids. V lost 6 bases and J 3 bases, leaving 12 bases between the germline ends. CDR3 nucleotides: TGTGCCAGTAGCCTATACAGGGACAATCAGCCCCAGCATTTT. It codes for CASSLYRDNQPQHF. Looking up the rest from reference TRBV19 and TRBJ1-5 gives the full variable domain: DGGITQSPKYLFRKEGQNVTLSCEQNLNHDAMYWYRQDPGQGLRLIYYSQIVNDFQKGDIAEGYSVSREKKESFPLTVTSAQKNPTAFYLCASSLYRDNQPQHFGDGTRLSIL.

This clone has a single count. This rearrangement joins TRBV11-1 to TRBJ1-1; no clear D gene. V dropped 2 bases and J dropped 4 bases, with 11 bases sitting between them. This CDR3 is built from 14 residues. CDR1 is SGHAT and CDR2 is FQDESV in the germline V gene (reference sequence). CDR3 protein: CASSLTRRGTEAFF. DNA of the CDR3: TGTGCCAGCAGCTTAACGCGCCGTGGCACTGAAGCTTTCTTT.

This chain's CDR3 is CASSLFGGGASTDTQYF. CDR3 coding DNA: TGTGCCAGCAGTTTATTTGGCGGGGGGGCCTCGACAGATACGCAGTATTTT. The genes are TRBV27 and TRBJ2-3; TRBD2 agrees at 9 bases. The CDR3 spans 17 residues. Germline V lookup: CDR1 MNHEY, CDR2 SMNVEV (reference sequence). Trimming cost V 1 base and J 3 bases; bases outside gene matches: 8.

The chain employs TRBV7-9 and TRBJ1-2, with D possibly TRBD1 on 6 matching bases. This CDR3 spans 14 amino acids. The germline gives CDR1 SEHNR, CDR2 FQNEAQ (reference sequence). Trimming took off 2 bases at V and 6 bases at J, with 13 bases between the two ends. CDR3 in DNA: TGTGCCAGCAGCTTAAGGGCTGAGGGGGATGGCTACACCTTC. It is translated as CASSLRAEGDGYTF.

The rearrangement uses TRBV28 and TRBJ2-1; perhaps TRBD1 as D (6 bases). Trimming left V 1 base short and J 10 bases short, with 20 bases between. The length of the CDR3 is 16 residues. CDR1 is MDHEN, CDR2 SYDVKM, per germline. The CDR3 reads CASSLFGTSGQYEQFF. CDR3 in DNA: TGTGCCAGCAGTTTATTTGGTACATCCGGACAGTACGAGCAGTTCTTC.

This rearrangement joins TRBV7-8 to TRBJ2-3, with D tentatively TRBD2 (7 bases). Trimming cost V 5 bases and J 6 bases, with 18 bases left between them. The CDR3 extends over 15 amino acids. The germline V gene has CDR1 SGHVS and CDR2 FQNEAQ. The CDR3 bases are TGTGCCAGCAGCCGAGTAGGGGGGGCCCGCGATACGCAGTATTTT. This codes for CASSRVGGARDTQYF.